This paragraph covers one TCR beta chain sequence. Its target is unknown. This CDR3 contains 14 residues. V lost 5 bases and J lost 3; bases outside the gene matches: 5. Germline assignment: CDR1 SGHTA and CDR2 FQGTGA. This sample stems from a study of T cell responses to AZD1222 COVID-19 vaccine. At the level of the study: Second-dose intervals near 4 or 12 weeks were combined. Findings and limits, study-wide: Possibly, clonal diversity was underestimated; donors were largely white British and included more females.

The method was immunoSEQ multiplex PCR; TCRdb's version includes in-frame clones alone and lacks a portion of them. The repertoire has 95,000 to 150,000 clones, around 82% of them found once; the top ten carry around 6.2%. This clonotype was obtained from an adult in good health. The sample here was peripheral blood, taken on day 0 of AZD1222 vaccination. This chain links TRBV7-3 with TRBJ2-3; TRBD1 matches 7 bases. The CDR3 is CASSKGQSTDTQYF. The CDR3 DNA sequence: TGTGCCAGCAGCAAGGGACAGTCGACAGATACGCAGTATTTT.